This T cell receptor beta chain is from a study of T cell responses to AZD1222 COVID-19 vaccine. Study conclusions and caveats: At 160-218 and 743-854, vaccine-associated CD4 TCRs were dominant, and they spanned spike. Repertoires were collected only later (after the peak T cell response had occurred). Epitopes outside B.1.351 and B.1.1.7 mutated regions reportedly drew nearly half of spike TCRs.

This clone appeared a few times. Its target is unknown. The germline V gene has CDR1 MNHNS and CDR2 SASEGT. V was trimmed by 2 bases and J by 0 bases, leaving 11 bases between them. The CDR3 runs 15 residues. Only in-frame clones appear in the TCRdb table, and some are missing; sequencing was by immunoSEQ multiplex PCR. The sample records about 120,000 clones, over 75% being singletons. This sample comprised peripheral blood, obtained on day 0 of AZD1222 vaccination. The TCR comes from an adult in good health. J is TRBJ2-7 and V is TRBV6-1; no firm D call. CDR3 in amino acids: CASSEFPTVSYEQYF. The CDR3 region has the DNA TGTGCCAGCAGTGAATTTCCGACCGTCTCCTACGAGCAGTACTTC.